These 8 T cell receptor beta chains came from one sample sequenced in a study of shared T cell receptors in the human thymus. The table came from immunoSEQ multiplex PCR; TCRdb's copy has only in-frame clones and leaves some out. The repertoire holds just under 550,000 clones, with around 78% as singletons. This same sample was also part of a study on human thymus T cells.

Sequencing was carried out using thymocytes. These receptors all stem from a boy younger than two with a congenital heart defect.

This clone has just one count. CDR3 coding DNA: TGCGCCACCATGAAAGAGTCCTACGAGCAGTACTTC. It translates to CATMKESYEQYF. The genes are TRBV10-1 and TRBJ2-7; D call uncertain. CDR3 size: 12 residues. Germline CDR1 and CDR2: WNHNN and SYGVQD (reference sequence). Deletions cut 10 bases from V and 1 base from J, with 11 bases between.

V usage is TRBV27 and J usage is TRBJ2-3; a possible D gene is TRBD2 (7 bases). V lost 2 bases to trimming and J lost 2 bases, with 17 bases between them. From germline, CDR1 is MNHEY and CDR2 SMNVEV (reference sequence). The CDR3 contains 17 residues. CDR3 region: CASSLKWGLADTDTQYF. In DNA form, the CDR3 reads TGTGCCAGCAGTTTAAAGTGGGGGCTAGCGGACACAGATACGCAGTATTTT.

In DNA form, the CDR3 reads TGTGCTATCCCGGGAGGCCTACAAGAGACCCAGTACTTC. Protein product: CAIPGGLQETQYF. The V and J genes are TRBV12-5 and TRBJ2-5, with 7 bases lining up with TRBD2. With V trimmed by 10 bases and J by 2 bases, 7 bases remained unmatched. This CDR3 region has 13 residues. The germline V gene has CDR1 LGHNT and CDR2 FRNRAP. The variable domain in full, with the rest retrieved from reference TRBV12-5 and TRBJ2-5, is DARVTQTPRHKVTEMGQEVTMRCQPILGHNTVFWYRQTMMQGLELLAYFRNRAPLDDSGMPKDRFSAEMPDATLATLKIQPSEPRDSAVYFCAIPGGLQETQYFGPGTRLLVL.

The genes are TRBV10-3 and TRBJ2-5; 7 bases fit TRBD1. Germline lookup yields CDR1 ENHRY and CDR2 SYGVKD. V shed 10 bases and J 2 bases; nucleotides not matched to a gene: 13. This CDR3 is 15 amino acids long. Written as DNA, the CDR3 is TGTGCCACCGCGGCCTCGACAGGGTCTCAAGAGACCCAGTACTTC. It encodes CATAASTGSQETQYF.

The gene calls are TRBV5-1 and TRBJ2-3, with D maybe TRBD2 (5 bases). The CDR3 length is 16 residues. The V and J ends lost 0 bases and 1 base respectively, with 12 bases between them. From germline, CDR1 is SGHRS and CDR2 YFSETQ. The CDR3 spells CASSLARGRGTDTQYF. The DNA for the CDR3 is TGCGCCAGCAGCTTGGCCCGGGGAAGAGGCACAGATACGCAGTATTTT.

The rearrangement joins TRBV15 to TRBJ1-5; TRBD1 might be the D (5 bases). The ends were cut back, 1 base at V and 4 bases at J, with 11 bases in the middle. Germline CDR1 is LNHNV and CDR2 is YYDKDF (reference sequence). This CDR3 comprises 15 residues. DNA for the CDR3: TGTGCCACCAGCAGAGCCGACAGCCTGAATCAGCCCCAGCATTTT. This codes for CATSRADSLNQPQHF.

The rearrangement uses TRBV2 and TRBJ2-7; 12 nucleotides agree with TRBD1. Looked up from germline, CDR1 is SNHLY and CDR2 is FYNNEI. Unmatched junction bases numbered 6, after V lost 7 bases and J lost 2 bases. The CDR3 covers 15 residues. CDR3 loop: CASTPGQGATYEQYF. CDR3 DNA sequence: TGTGCCAGCACTCCGGGACAGGGGGCCACCTACGAGCAGTACTTC.

The chain couples TRBV6-1 to TRBJ2-3, with TRBD2 as a possible D gene (5 bases). Trimming cost V 0 bases and J 2 bases, with 12 bases left between them. The CDR3 has 16 residues. CDR1 MNHNS and CDR2 SASEGT come from the germline V gene. CDR3 in DNA: TGTGCCAGCAGTGAAGCGAGGGTGCCCCACACAGATACGCAGTATTTT. Its protein is CASSEARVPHTDTQYF.